Detailed here is one TCR beta chain. Its antigen is not identified. With 6 bases removed from V and 3 bases from J, the gap between germline ends came to 9 bases. The CDR3 runs 12 residues. The germline V gene encodes CDR1 SEHNR and CDR2 FQNEAQ (reference sequence). These data belong to a study of Ad26.COV2.S vaccination and SARS-CoV-2 variants. Study observations and caveats: Estimates derived from TCR breadth and depth analyses may have underestimated total T cell responses.

This sample's treatment: approximately 18 received Ad26.COV2.S at low or high dose, single or two shots; 5 received placebo; per-sample allocation not given. Samples came from day 63 after the first vaccine or placebo injection. Repertoires were generated with immunoSEQ multiplex PCR, while TCRdb's copy carries only in-frame clones and drops some. The table shows about 240,000 clones, with 70% to 90% occurring only once. This receptor was taken from a person aged 18 to 59 who received the Ad26.COV2.S COVID-19 vaccine or a placebo. Sequenced here: peripheral blood, sampled in a trial of Ad26.COV2.S vaccine versus placebo. The chain has TRBV7-9 and TRBJ2-7; possible D gene TRBD1, 6 bases. CDR3 protein: CASRGGNYEQYF. CDR3 sequence (DNA): TGTGCCAGCAGAGGGGGAAACTACGAGCAGTACTTC.